The 30 T cell receptor beta chains below all came from one sample that was sequenced in a study of early T cells in non-severe SARS-CoV-2 infection. One entry per CDR3 protein results from TCRdb running MiXCR on the 5' RACE reads. The repertoire holds 50,000 to 60,000 distinct CDR3 sequences, with over 9.5% as singletons. Sequencing was performed on whole blood. Receptors originate from an adult who was a healthcare worker with PCR-confirmed SARS-CoV-2 infection or an uninfected control (not recorded which).

This clonotype was counted ten times or more. The chain employs TRBV6-5 and TRBJ2-7; D is possibly TRBD2 (5 bases). The CDR3 has 20 residues. Germline V CDR1 and CDR2: MNHEY, SVGAGI. V lost 0 bases to trimming and J lost 4 bases, with 28 bases between them. The CDR3, as DNA: TGTGCCAGCAGTTACTCGCGGGCACCTTCGTACGGAATCAAACCTTACGAGCAGTACTTC. It specifies CASSYSRAPSYGIKPYEQYF.

This clonotype was seen many times. The chain carries TRBV7-2 and TRBJ1-3; TRBD1 agrees at 7 bases. With 5 bases clipped from V and 0 bases from J, the junction kept 7 bases outside the gene matches. The CDR3 loop spans 16 amino acids. Germline CDR1 and CDR2: SGHTA and FQGNSA. The CDR3 DNA reads TGTGCCAGCAGCCAGGGGGTAGCTCTCTCTGGAAACACCATATATTTT. The encoded protein is CASSQGVALSGNTIYF.

The V and J genes are TRBV20-1 and TRBJ1-6, with D possibly TRBD1 on 5 matching bases. The CDR3 covers 15 residues. V gave up 6 bases and J gave up 8 bases, with 20 bases separating them. CDR1 and CDR2 from the germline V gene are DFQATT and SNEGSKA (reference sequence). The CDR3 DNA follows: TGCAGTGCCCGGCAGGGAGCCTTTCGGGATTCACCCCTCCACTTT. It specifies CSARQGAFRDSPLHF.

This clonotype was detected many times. The rearrangement joins TRBV9 to TRBJ2-3; D possibly corresponds to TRBD1 (6 bases). The CDR3 runs 17 residues. Trimming left V 6 bases short and J 3 bases short, with 23 bases between. Looked up from germline, CDR1 is SGDLS and CDR2 is YYNGEE. The CDR3 region has the DNA TGTGCCAGCACCAAATCCCAATACAGGGCATGGACAGATACGCAGTATTTT. This codes for CASTKSQYRAWTDTQYF. The variable domain in full, with the rest retrieved from reference TRBV9 and TRBJ2-3, is DSGVTQTPKHLITATGQRVTLRCSPRSGDLSVYWYQQSLDQGLQFLIQYYNGEERAKGNILERFSAQQFPDLHSELNLSSLELGDSALYFCASTKSQYRAWTDTQYFGPGTRLTVL.

Comments on this clonotype: With a much larger clone just one base away, this may be a read error. The chain uses TRBV29-1 and TRBJ1-2, with 7 positions matching TRBD1. CDR1 is SQVTM, CDR2 ANQGSEA, per germline. The CDR3 has 14 residues. V was clipped by 3 bases and J by 5 bases; unmatched bases: 9. The CDR3 loop reads CSVDADREPYGYTF. As DNA, the CDR3 is TGCAGCGTTGATGCTGACAGGGAACCGTATGGCTACACCTTC.

This clonotype was observed many times. The chain recombines TRBV18 with TRBJ2-1, with 7 positions matching TRBD2. The CDR3 has 16 residues. Germline V gene lookup returns CDR1 KGHSH and CDR2 LQKENI. Trimming at V came to 0 bases and at J to 4 bases, leaving 6 bases not matched to a gene. The CDR3 nucleotides read TGTGCCAGCTCACCACCGATCCTAGCGGTTTACAATGAGCAGTTCTTC. This sequence encodes CASSPPILAVYNEQFF.

Written as DNA, the CDR3 is TGTGCCAGCAGTTTATCAGGCGAAGGATCAGAGACCCAGTACTTC. As protein: CASSLSGEGSETQYF. The chain recombines TRBV27 with TRBJ2-5; D remains unclear. CDR3 size: 15 residues. CDR1 is MNHEY and CDR2 is SMNVEV in the germline V gene (reference sequence). V lost 0 bases to trimming and J lost 4 bases, with 12 bases between them.

In this sample, this clonotype turned up many times. The chain is built from TRBV30 and TRBJ1-1; no reliable D call. Looked up from germline, CDR1 is GTSNPN and CDR2 is SVGIG (reference sequence). This CDR3 is 14 amino acids long. V gave up 5 bases and J gave up 3 bases, with 16 bases separating them. CDR3 protein: CAWLWRAPHTEAFF. The CDR3 coding sequence is TGTGCCTGGCTATGGCGGGCCCCGCACACTGAAGCTTTCTTT.

There are many counts of this clonotype. The chain employs TRBV7-6 and TRBJ1-3; D ambiguous. V was clipped by 4 bases and J by 0 bases, with 7 bases between them. CDR3 size: 14 residues. Looked up from germline, CDR1 is SGHVS and CDR2 is FNYEAQ. The CDR3 region has the DNA TGTGCCAGCAGCTCCCCAAGCTCTGGAAACACCATATATTTT. Encoded protein: CASSSPSSGNTIYF.

This clonotype was counted only a few times. This chain connects TRBV4-2 to TRBJ2-7, with 8 bases identical to TRBD1. Per the germline V gene, CDR1 is LGHNA and CDR2 is YNFKEQ. Trimming removed 3 bases from V and 2 bases from J; junction bases left unmatched: 6. The CDR3 extends over 15 amino acids. CDR3 coding DNA: TGTGCCAGCAGCCATTCCGGGACAGGAGCCTACGAGCAGTACTTC. Encoded protein: CASSHSGTGAYEQYF.

The table lists this clonotype with many counts. V usage is TRBV20-1 and J usage is TRBJ2-7; the D is unclear. V was trimmed by 1 base and J by 4 bases, leaving 8 bases between them. Germline V CDR1 and CDR2: DFQATT, SNEGSKA (reference sequence). This CDR3 has 12 residues. In DNA form, the CDR3 reads TGCAGTGCTAGAGTATCCGATTACGAGCAGTACTTC. Translation gives CSARVSDYEQYF.

V gene TRBV15 combines with J gene TRBJ2-5, with D unclear. The germline V gene has CDR1 LNHNV and CDR2 YYDKDF (reference sequence). Trimming left V 1 base short and J 2 bases short, with 5 bases between. This CDR3 has 13 residues. CDR3 nucleotide sequence: TGTGCCACCAGCAGAGGGATACAAGAGACCCAGTACTTC. Translating it yields CATSRGIQETQYF.

This clonotype appeared many times. The chain recombines TRBV11-2 with TRBJ2-5, with no clear D. The CDR3 is made up of 13 amino acids. V was shortened by 1 base and J by 1 base, with 4 bases between the two germline ends. The V gene's germline CDR1 is SGHAT and CDR2 FQNNGV. The CDR3, as DNA: TGTGCCAGCAGCTTAGCTAGCCAAGAGACCCAGTACTTC. Translation gives CASSLASQETQYF.

Ten or more counts support this clonotype. CDR3 DNA sequence: TGCAGTGCTAGGGCAGGGCTTTCCTATAATTCACCCCTCCACTTT. It codes for CSARAGLSYNSPLHF. The V gene is TRBV20-1, the J gene TRBJ1-6; D possibly corresponds to TRBD1 (5 bases). CDR3 length equals 15 residues. Germline values: CDR1 DFQATT, CDR2 SNEGSKA (reference sequence). V lost 3 bases and J 1 base, leaving 10 bases between the germline ends.

This clonotype has a handful of counts. The rearrangement uses TRBV5-1 and TRBJ2-3; D perhaps matches TRBD1 (8 bases). The CDR3 contains 14 residues. Per germline, CDR1 SGHRS and CDR2 YFSETQ. V was trimmed by 1 base and J by 7 bases, leaving 13 bases between them. The CDR3 DNA is TGCGCCAGCAGCTTGCGACAGGGGACTAATACGCAGTATTTT. This translates into CASSLRQGTNTQYF.

This clonotype was seen repeatedly, ten times or more. This chain uses TRBV5-5 with TRBJ1-4; D is possibly TRBD1 (6 bases). Germline lookup yields CDR1 SGHKS and CDR2 YYEKEE (reference sequence). The CDR3 spans 16 residues. V was pared by 4 bases and J by 3 bases, with 16 bases between. CDR3 nucleotide sequence: TGTGCCAGCAGCCATTGGGGGGGCCTCCCTAATGAAAAACTGTTTTTT. This translates into CASSHWGGLPNEKLFF. The full variable domain, with the rest looked up from reference TRBV5-5 and TRBJ1-4, is DAGVTQSPTHLIKTRGQQVTLRCSPISGHKSVSWYQQVLGQGPQFIFQYYEKEERGRGNFPDRFSARQFPNYSSELNVNALLLGDSALYLCASSHWGGLPNEKLFFGSGTQLSVL.

CDR3 amino acids: CASSFFDTSGYNEQFF. The CDR3 bases are TGTGCCAGCAGCTTCTTTGACACTAGCGGCTACAATGAGCAGTTCTTC. J is TRBJ2-1 and V is TRBV7-8; 8 bases map to TRBD2. Germline V gene lookup returns CDR1 SGHVS and CDR2 FQNEAQ. V dropped 3 bases and J dropped 3; count of bases not matched to a gene: 7. This CDR3 region has 16 residues.

This clonotype was detected many times. The gene calls are TRBV20-1 and TRBJ2-1, with D possibly being TRBD2 (6 bases). The CDR3 runs to 14 residues. Germline V gene lookup returns CDR1 DFQATT and CDR2 SNEGSKA (reference sequence). V lost 4 bases, J lost 2 bases, and 12 bases lay in between. CDR3 bases: TGCAGTGCTACGGGACTTACCACCTACAATGAGCAGTTCTTC. As protein: CSATGLTTYNEQFF.

This clonotype occurred a few times. The V gene is TRBV7-2, the J gene TRBJ1-5; 7 bases are shared with TRBD1. The CDR3 contains 13 residues. With V trimmed by 10 bases and J by 3 bases, 6 bases remained unmatched. Germline values: CDR1 SGHTA, CDR2 FQGNSA. CDR3 residues: CAIMTGPNQPQHF. In DNA form, the CDR3 reads TGTGCCATTATGACAGGGCCCAATCAGCCCCAGCATTTT.

The table lists this clonotype with a few counts. V and J are TRBV5-4 and TRBJ2-3; D possibly corresponds to TRBD2 (5 bases). CDR1 and CDR2 (germline): SGHNT, YYREEE (reference sequence). V was cut by 6 bases and J by 2 bases, with 13 bases left in between. CDR3 length equals 14 residues. Written as DNA, the CDR3 is TGTGCCAGCAAACCGGACTGGAACACAGATACGCAGTATTTT. This encodes CASKPDWNTDTQYF.

V is TRBV10-1 and J is TRBJ1-1; unclear D gene. The CDR3 covers 13 residues. V lost 8 bases to trimming and J lost 1 base, with 11 bases between them. Germline V gene lookup returns CDR1 WNHNN and CDR2 SYGVQD (reference sequence). The CDR3 coding sequence is TGCGCCAGCCACCGGGATACGAACACTGAAGCTTTCTTT. Translating gives CASHRDTNTEAFF.

This clonotype was counted many times. The chain combines TRBV19 with TRBJ2-1, with 11 nucleotides matching TRBD2. CDR1 and CDR2 from the germline V gene are LNHDA and SQIVND (reference sequence). Unmatched junction bases numbered 3, after V lost 4 bases and J lost 1 base. The length of the CDR3 is 16 residues. CDR3 loop: CASSRLAGQSYNEQFF. CDR3 DNA sequence: TGTGCCAGTAGTAGACTAGCGGGGCAATCCTACAATGAGCAGTTCTTC. Using reference TRBV19 and TRBJ2-1 for the parts outside the CDR3, the full variable domain is DGGITQSPKYLFRKEGQNVTLSCEQNLNHDAMYWYRQDPGQGLRLIYYSQIVNDFQKGDIAEGYSVSREKKESFPLTVTSAQKNPTAFYLCASSRLAGQSYNEQFFGPGTRLTVL.

This clonotype turned up a few times. The chain uses TRBV9 and TRBJ2-1; D gene ambiguous. The CDR3 is 18 amino acids. The V gene lost 0 bases and the J gene lost 0 bases, with 16 bases spanning the gap. Germline CDR1 is SGDLS and CDR2 is YYNGEE. The CDR3 nucleotides are TGTGCCAGCAGCGTAGGGGTATGGAACGTTAGCTCCTACAATGAGCAGTTCTTC. The encoded protein is CASSVGVWNVSSYNEQFF.

This clonotype was counted many times. The J gene is TRBJ1-1, the V gene TRBV7-2; D unclear. Germline V lookup: CDR1 SGHTA, CDR2 FQGNSA. The germline V and J ends were trimmed by 5 bases and 0 bases, with 7 bases remaining between them. There are 13 residues in the CDR3. DNA of the CDR3: TGTGCCAGCAGCCGCTTCATGAACACTGAAGCTTTCTTT. Translated: CASSRFMNTEAFF.

This clonotype has only a few counts. The chain combines TRBV29-1 with TRBJ1-2, with D possibly matching TRBD1 (5 bases). Trimming shortened V by 7 bases and J by 8 bases, and 14 bases separated the two germline ends. Germline V gene sequence: CDR1 SQVTM, CDR2 ANQGSEA. The length of the CDR3 is 11 residues. CDR3 DNA: TGCAGCGCTGGGGACGCAGGAGGCTACACCTTC. Its protein is CSAGDAGGYTF.

This clonotype was picked up many times. The CDR3, as DNA: TGTGCCAGCAGCTTACAGGGCGAGCAGTTCTTC. Residues: CASSLQGEQFF. The J gene is TRBJ2-1, the V gene TRBV13; tentatively, D is TRBD1 (5 bases). This CDR3 has 11 amino acids. Between the trimmed V and J ends, which lost 2 bases and 10 bases, there was a span of 6 bases. The germline gives CDR1 PRHDT, CDR2 FYEKMQ (reference sequence).

This clonotype was counted a few times. This CDR3 is CASSGSNQPQHF. CDR3 sequence (DNA): TGTGCCAGCAGTGGTTCTAACCAGCCCCAGCATTTT. The rearrangement joins TRBV2 to TRBJ1-5; no reliable D call. Germline V lookup: CDR1 SNHLY, CDR2 FYNNEI. CDR3 size: 12 residues. Deletions cut 4 bases from V and 7 bases from J, with 8 bases between.

The CDR3, as DNA: TGTGCCAGCAGCCAACTAGGGAGCTCCTACGAGCAGTACTTC. Protein product: CASSQLGSSYEQYF. The chain carries TRBV4-2 and TRBJ2-7, with TRBD2 as a possible D gene (5 bases). The length of the CDR3 is 14 residues. Germline V gene sequence: CDR1 LGHNA, CDR2 YNFKEQ. With 2 bases removed from V and 0 bases from J, the gap between germline ends came to 8 bases.

This clonotype was seen ten or more times. This chain links TRBV5-1 with TRBJ2-1, with 8 bases aligning to TRBD2. The CDR3 has 15 residues. Trimming at V came to 4 bases and at J to 4 bases, leaving 7 bases not matched to a gene. CDR1 and CDR2 from the germline V gene are SGHRS and YFSETQ. The CDR3 DNA follows: TGCGCCAGCAGCGGGGGACTAGGGAATTACAATGAGCAGTTCTTC. It specifies CASSGGLGNYNEQFF.

This clonotype showed up just a few times. The chain joins TRBV18 to TRBJ1-5; D remains ambiguous. Trimming cost V 2 bases and J 5 bases, with 7 bases left between them. CDR1 is KGHSH and CDR2 is LQKENI in the germline V gene. The CDR3 totals 13 residues. This chain's CDR3 is CASSPGGDQPQHF. In DNA form, the CDR3 reads TGTGCCAGCTCACCAGGCGGGGATCAGCCCCAGCATTTT.